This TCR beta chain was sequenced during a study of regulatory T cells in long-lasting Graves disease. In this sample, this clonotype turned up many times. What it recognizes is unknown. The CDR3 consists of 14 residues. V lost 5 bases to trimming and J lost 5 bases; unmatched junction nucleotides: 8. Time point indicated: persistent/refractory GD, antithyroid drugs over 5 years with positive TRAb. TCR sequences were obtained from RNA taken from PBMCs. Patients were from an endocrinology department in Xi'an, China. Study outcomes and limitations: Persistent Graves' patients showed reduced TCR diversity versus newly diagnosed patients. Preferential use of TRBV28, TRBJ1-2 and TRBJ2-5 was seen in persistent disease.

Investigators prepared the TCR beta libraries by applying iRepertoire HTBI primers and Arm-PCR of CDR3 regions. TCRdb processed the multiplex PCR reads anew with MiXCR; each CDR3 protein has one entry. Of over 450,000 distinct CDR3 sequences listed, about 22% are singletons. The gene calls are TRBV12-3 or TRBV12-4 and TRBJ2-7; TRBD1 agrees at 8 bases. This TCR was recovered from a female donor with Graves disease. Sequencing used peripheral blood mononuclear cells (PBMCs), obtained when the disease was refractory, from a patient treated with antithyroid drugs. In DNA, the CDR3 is TGTGCCAGCAGTCGAGACAGGGGTGGCAACGAGCAGTACTTC. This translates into CASSRDRGGNEQYF.